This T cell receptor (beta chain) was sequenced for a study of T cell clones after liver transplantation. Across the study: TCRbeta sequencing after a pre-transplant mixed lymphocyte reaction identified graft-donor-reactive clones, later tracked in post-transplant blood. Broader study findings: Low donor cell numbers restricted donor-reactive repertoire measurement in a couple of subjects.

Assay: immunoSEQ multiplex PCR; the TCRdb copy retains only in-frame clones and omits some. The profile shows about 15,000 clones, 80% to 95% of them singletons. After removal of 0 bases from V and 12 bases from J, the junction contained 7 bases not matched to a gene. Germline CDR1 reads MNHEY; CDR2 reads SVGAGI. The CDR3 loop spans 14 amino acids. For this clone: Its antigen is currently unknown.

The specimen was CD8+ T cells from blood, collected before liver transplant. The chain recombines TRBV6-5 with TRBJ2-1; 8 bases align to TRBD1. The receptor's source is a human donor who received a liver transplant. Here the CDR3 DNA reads TGTGCCAGCAGTTACTCAGAACAGGGGGGAGCGCAGTTCTTC. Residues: CASSYSEQGGAQFF.